This T cell receptor (beta chain) was obtained from a study of blood T cell repertoires in COVID-19. Across the study: Sites in the United States, Italy and Spain provided acute and convalescent COVID-19 samples. In each case, the material was cDNA or gDNA derived from T cells, B-cell-depleted T cells, or PBMCs.

Original methodology: Reference gene primer amplification in the assay estimated nucleated cell counts. The assay was immunoSEQ multiplex PCR, and TCRdb's table has in-frame clones only and misses some. The DNA was the basis for D and trimming; V, J and clone size are from that table. The sample gives tens of thousands of clones, about 86% of which show up once; 9% to 15% is in the top ten. This clone has just one count. The ends were cut back, 4 bases at V and 4 bases at J, with 14 bases in the middle. The length of the CDR3 is 14 residues. Germline V gives CDR1 MGHRA, CDR2 YSYEKL. The receptor was isolated from a human donor in a cohort sampled during active COVID-19. Sequenced sample: peripheral blood. The V gene is TRBV4-1, the J gene TRBJ2-7; tentatively, D is TRBD2 (5 bases). CDR3 DNA sequence: TGCGCCAGCAGCCCTCTAGGGTCGGGGTACGAGCAGTACTTC. Its translation: CASSPLGSGYEQYF.